One sample yielded the 7 T cell receptor beta chains listed below, sequenced in a study of shared clonotypes between healthy human individuals. Method: immunoSEQ multiplex PCR; TCRdb's copy keeps in-frame clones and lacks some. The profile shows 2 million to 2.5 million clones, more than 90% of them singletons. The sample consisted of naive CD4+ T cells sorted from blood. Subset given: CD45RA+ positively selected. These receptors were obtained from a man between 18 and 35 years old in good health.

The V call is TRBV10-3, the J call TRBJ2-5; 8 bases map to TRBD1. This CDR3 has 15 amino acids. After removal of 6 bases from V and 1 base from J, the junction contained 7 bases not matched to a gene. CDR1 is ENHRY and CDR2 is SYGVKD in the germline V gene. This chain's CDR3 is CAIRLGDRFQETQYF. The CDR3 DNA is TGTGCCATCAGACTAGGGGACAGGTTCCAAGAGACCCAGTACTTC.

About this clone itself: One junction end disagrees with the germline gene, perhaps due to a read error. The gene calls are TRBV7-7 and TRBJ2-5; 10 bases map to TRBD1. The CDR3 is 15 residues long. CDR1 is SSHAT, CDR2 FNYEAQ, per germline (reference sequence). In nucleotides, the CDR3 is TGTGCTAGCAGCCCCCGACAGGGGGCTGGAGAGACCCAGTACTTC. Protein product: CASSPRQGAGETQYF.

This CDR3 reads CASSLGGEGAYEQYF. CDR3 DNA: TGTGCCAGCAGCTTAGGGGGCGAGGGGGCCTACGAGCAGTACTTC. The chain uses TRBV7-3 and TRBJ2-7, with D possibly matching TRBD1 (6 bases). This CDR3 contains 15 residues. V lost 2 bases, J lost 2 bases, and 13 bases lay in between. Germline CDR1 reads SGHTA; CDR2 reads FQGTGA.

A single count supports this clone. This same CDR3 is encoded by further DNA sequences in the sample. DNA for the CDR3: TGTGCCAGCAGTTTAGGGCTCGGAAACACCATATATTTT. It translates to CASSLGLGNTIYF. The chain joins TRBV28 to TRBJ1-3; D remains unclear. Between the trimmed V and J ends, which lost 2 bases and 4 bases, there was a span of 6 bases. Germline lookup yields CDR1 MDHEN and CDR2 SYDVKM. This CDR3 comprises 13 residues. Full variable domain (rest looked up from reference TRBV28 and TRBJ1-3): DVKVTQSSRYLVKRTGEKVFLECVQDMDHENMFWYRQDPGLGLRLIYFSYDVKMKEKGDIPEGYSVSREKKERFSLILESASTNQTSMYLCASSLGLGNTIYFGEGSWLTVV.

The rearrangement joins TRBV28 to TRBJ1-3; the D gene is possibly TRBD1 (5 bases). CDR3 length equals 14 residues. The germline V and J ends were trimmed by 7 bases and 2 bases, with 12 bases remaining between them. Germline V gives CDR1 MDHEN, CDR2 SYDVKM. CDR3 in amino acids: CASIGADAGNTIYF. The CDR3 DNA reads as TGTGCCAGCATCGGGGCAGACGCTGGAAACACCATATATTTT.

The chain carries TRBV4-3 and TRBJ1-1; no clear D. V lost 4 bases and J lost 5, with 20 bases in between. Germline CDR1 LGHNA, CDR2 YSLEER. The CDR3 has 16 residues. Here the CDR3 DNA reads TGCGCCAGCAGCCCCTCCGTCTTGGGATCGGGGACTGAAGCTTTCTTT. This translates into CASSPSVLGSGTEAFF.

The CDR3 DNA follows: TGTGCCTGGAGTCCAAGGGGTTTCACTGAAGCTTTCTTT. Its translation is CAWSPRGFTEAFF. The chain uses TRBV30 and TRBJ1-1; a possible D gene is TRBD1 (5 bases). Germline V gives CDR1 GTSNPN, CDR2 SVGIG (reference sequence). The CDR3 consists of 13 residues. Trimming removed 2 bases from V and 4 bases from J, with 11 bases in between. The whole variable domain, filled in from reference TRBV30 and TRBJ1-1, reads SQTIHQWPATLVQPVGSPLSLECTVEGTSNPNLYWYRQAAGRGLQLLFYSVGIGQISSEVPQNLSASRPQDRQFILSSKKLLLSDSGFYLCAWSPRGFTEAFFGQGTRLTVV.